Listed below are T cell receptor beta chains from one sample, sequenced in a study of vaccination and CD4 T cells after COVID-19. Their antigens are not known. Each CDR3 protein is one row after TCRdb ran MiXCR on the PCR reads. The repertoire holds under 15,000 distinct CDR3 sequences, with about 65% as singletons. The sequenced material came from CD4+ T cells from blood, cultured in vitro. Source of these receptors: a human donor who had recovered from COVID-19. CDR3s include the opening cysteine and the closing phenylalanine or tryptophan. The D gene is left open where the match is weak. Not every row has a clone size; where given, it reads once, few, many or a size class.

abundance	v_gene	j_gene	d_gene	CDR3nt	CDR3aa
once	TRBV19	TRBJ2-7	TRBD1	TGTGCCAGTAGTAGGAGACAGGGTATGGACGAGCAGTACTTC	CASSRRQGMDEQYF
NA	TRBV27	TRBJ2-7	NA	TGTGCCAGCAGCACAAGGAGCTCCTACGAGCAGTACTTC	CASSTRSSYEQYF
few	TRBV7-2	TRBJ1-5	NA	TGTGCCAGCAGCAGAGAAGGGGGGTTGAATCAGCCCCAGCATTTT	CASSREGGLNQPQHF
NA	TRBV19	TRBJ1-2	TRBD1	TGTGCCAGTAGTATCGACAGAGGGGGCAACTATGGCTACACCTTC	CASSIDRGGNYGYTF
NA	TRBV23-1	TRBJ2-5	NA	TGCGCCAGCAGTCAATTCCGCGGGGGCATGGAGACCCAGTACTTC	CASSQFRGGMETQYF
NA	TRBV20-1	TRBJ2-3	NA	TGCAGTGCTAGAAACCCCCAGGTCACAGATACGCAGTATTTT	CSARNPQVTDTQYF
NA	TRBV10-3	TRBJ2-3	TRBD1	TGTGCCATCAGTGAGCTGGGACAGGGAACAGATACGCAGTATTTT	CAISELGQGTDTQYF
NA	TRBV30	TRBJ1-1	TRBD1	TGTGCCTGGGGGGGACAGGGTTATGAAGCTTTCTTT	CAWGGQGYEAFF
NA	TRBV18	TRBJ2-3	TRBD1	TGTGCCAGCTCACCATCGCAGGGGGCTGTCCAAGATACGCAGTATTTT	CASSPSQGAVQDTQYF
NA	TRBV27	TRBJ1-2	TRBD1	TGTGCCAGCGCATTACAGGGGGCGCTGATAAGTTACTATGGCTACACCTTC	CASALQGALISYYGYTF
NA	TRBV5-1	TRBJ1-1	NA	TGCGCCAGCAGGGAAACCCGAGGGGGGCTCTACACTGAAGCTTTCTTT	CASRETRGGLYTEAFF
few	TRBV6-2/TRBV6-3	TRBJ1-1	NA	TGTGCCAGCAGGAACAGGGAATGGCACACTGAAGCTTTCTTT	CASRNREWHTEAFF
NA	TRBV20-1	TRBJ2-2	TRBD2	TGCAGTGCTAGAGATTTAGCGGCGATAGCGGGAGACACCGGGGAGCTGTTTTTT	CSARDLAAIAGDTGELFF
NA	TRBV7-8	TRBJ2-5	NA	TGTGCCAGCAGCTTAGGCTACGCGTACCAAGAGACCCAGTACTTC	CASSLGYAYQETQYF
NA	TRBV20-1	TRBJ1-3	TRBD1	TGCAGTGCTAGAACAGGGGACTTCTCTGGAAACACCATATATTTT	CSARTGDFSGNTIYF
NA	TRBV7-6	TRBJ2-1	NA	TGTGCCAGCAGCTTACGATGGGGCAATGAGCAGTTCTTC	CASSLRWGNEQFF
NA	TRBV28	TRBJ1-2	NA	TGTGCCAGCAGTTTAGGGACCGGGTATGGCTACACCTTC	CASSLGTGYGYTF
NA	TRBV12-3/TRBV12-4	TRBJ1-1	NA	TGTGCCAGCAGTTTAGGCCTTAAAGTGAACACTGAAGCTTTCTTT	CASSLGLKVNTEAFF
few	TRBV6-5	TRBJ1-1	NA	TGTGCCAGCAGTTACAACAGTTACACTGAAGCTTTCTTT	CASSYNSYTEAFF
NA	TRBV6-2/TRBV6-3	TRBJ1-1	NA	TGTGCCAGCACCATGGGGGGGTTAAACACTGAAGCTTTCTTT	CASTMGGLNTEAFF
NA	TRBV20-1	TRBJ2-2	NA	TGCAGTGCTAGAGATATCGGCACAGGCACCGGGGAGCTGTTTTTT	CSARDIGTGTGELFF
NA	TRBV27	TRBJ2-3	NA	TGTGCCACCAGGCCCGTACCCAAGACGGGCACAGATACGCAGTATTTT	CATRPVPKTGTDTQYF
NA	TRBV15	TRBJ1-4	NA	TGTGCCACCAGCAGTTCACGACTTGGGCTTAATGAAAAACTGTTTTTT	CATSSSRLGLNEKLFF
NA	TRBV9	TRBJ1-2	TRBD1	TGTGCCAGCACCGAGGGGGACAGGGGGCTTAGAGGCTACACCTTC	CASTEGDRGLRGYTF
NA	TRBV29-1	TRBJ1-5	NA	TGCAGCGTTCAGACCGCTCCCAATCAGCCCCAGCATTTT	CSVQTAPNQPQHF
NA	TRBV12-3/TRBV12-4	TRBJ2-5	TRBD2	TGTGCCAGCACCTTAGGACTAGCGCAAGAGACCCAGTACTTC	CASTLGLAQETQYF
few	TRBV6-1	TRBJ1-2	TRBD1	TGTGCCAGCAGTCACGGGACAGGTCGAGGCTACACCTTC	CASSHGTGRGYTF
once	TRBV5-8	TRBJ1-2	TRBD1	TGTGCCAGCAGCTTGGCCGGACAGGGAATCTATGGCTACACCTTC	CASSLAGQGIYGYTF
NA	TRBV15	TRBJ2-7	TRBD2	TGTGCCACCTCGGGACTACGAGGGATCGAGCAGTACTTC	CATSGLRGIEQYF
NA	TRBV7-9	TRBJ2-5	NA	TGTGCCAGCAGCCGGTACCAAGAGACCCAGTACTTC	CASSRYQETQYF
once	TRBV10-2	TRBJ1-2	NA	TGCGCCAGCAGTGAGGGGACGGGCTATGGCTACACCTTC	CASSEGTGYGYTF
NA	TRBV20-1	TRBJ2-5	NA	TGCAGTGCTAGCGGGAGTAGAGAGACCCAGTACTTC	CSASGSRETQYF
NA	TRBV6-2/TRBV6-3	TRBJ1-5	NA	TGTGCCAGCAGGAGACCAAATCAGCCCCAGCATTTT	CASRRPNQPQHF
once	TRBV6-1	TRBJ2-5	NA	TGTGCCAGCAGAACGGGAGTGGGACAAGAGACCCAGTACTTC	CASRTGVGQETQYF
NA	TRBV11-2	TRBJ2-7	NA	TGTGCCAGCAGCGTCGACAGGAACGAGCAGTACTTC	CASSVDRNEQYF
NA	TRBV5-1	TRBJ2-1	TRBD1	TGCGCCAGCAGCTTTCATGGACAGGTGGACAATGAGCAGTTCTTC	CASSFHGQVDNEQFF
NA	TRBV21-1	TRBJ2-1	NA	TGTGCCAGCAGCAAAGCGCGGGAGATAGCGGGCCTTTACAATGAGCAGTTCTTC	CASSKAREIAGLYNEQFF
NA	TRBV27	TRBJ2-3	TRBD1	TGTGCCAGCAGTTCCCCTCGGGACAGGGGCACAGATACGCAGTATTTT	CASSSPRDRGTDTQYF
once	TRBV18	TRBJ2-5	TRBD2	TGTGCCAGCTCACCAGGCCTAGCGGGCCAAGAGACCCAGTACTTC	CASSPGLAGQETQYF
few	TRBV12-3/TRBV12-4	TRBJ2-3	NA	TGTGCCAGCAGCCTACAGGGTCCCCCAGATACGCAGTATTTT	CASSLQGPPDTQYF
NA	TRBV3-1	TRBJ2-3	NA	TGTGCCAGCAGCCAAGCCTGGGGCGATACGCAGTATTTT	CASSQAWGDTQYF
NA	TRBV28	TRBJ1-5	TRBD1	TGTGCCAGCAGCATACAGGGGTCTAGCAATCAGCCCCAGCATTTT	CASSIQGSSNQPQHF